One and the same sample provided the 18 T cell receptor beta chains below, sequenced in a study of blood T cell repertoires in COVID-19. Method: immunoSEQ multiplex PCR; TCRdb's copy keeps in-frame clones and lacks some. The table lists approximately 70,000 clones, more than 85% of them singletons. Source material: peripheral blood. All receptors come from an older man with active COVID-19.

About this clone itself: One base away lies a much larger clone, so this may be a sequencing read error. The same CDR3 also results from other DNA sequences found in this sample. The CDR3 spells CASSLEGPQAGQPQHF. In DNA, the CDR3 is TGTGCCAGCAGCTTAGAAGGCCCCCAGGCAGGTCAGCCCCAACATTTT. The rearrangement links TRBV7-2 to TRBJ1-5; D gene uncertain. CDR3 length equals 16 residues. Germline values: CDR1 SGHTA, CDR2 FQGNSA.

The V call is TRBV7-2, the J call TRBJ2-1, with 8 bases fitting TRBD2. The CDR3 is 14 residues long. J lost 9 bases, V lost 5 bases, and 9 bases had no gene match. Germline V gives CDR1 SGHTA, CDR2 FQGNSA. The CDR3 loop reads CASSPGGLASEQFF. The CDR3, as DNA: TGTGCCAGCAGCCCGGGGGGGCTAGCGAGTGAGCAGTTCTTC.

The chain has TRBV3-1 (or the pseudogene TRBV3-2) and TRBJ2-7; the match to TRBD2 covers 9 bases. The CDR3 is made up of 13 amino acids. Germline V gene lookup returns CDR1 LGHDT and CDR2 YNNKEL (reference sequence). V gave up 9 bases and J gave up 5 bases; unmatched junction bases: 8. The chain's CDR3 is CASSSGNPNEQYF. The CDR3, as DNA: TGTGCCAGTTCTAGCGGGAACCCCAACGAGCAGTACTTC.

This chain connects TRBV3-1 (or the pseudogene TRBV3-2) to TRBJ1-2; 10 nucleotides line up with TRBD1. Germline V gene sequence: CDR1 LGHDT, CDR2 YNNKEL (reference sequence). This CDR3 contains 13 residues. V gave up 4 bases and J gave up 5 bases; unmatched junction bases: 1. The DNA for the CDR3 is TGTGCCAGCAGCCGGGGACAGGGGTATGGCTACACCTTC. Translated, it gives CASSRGQGYGYTF.

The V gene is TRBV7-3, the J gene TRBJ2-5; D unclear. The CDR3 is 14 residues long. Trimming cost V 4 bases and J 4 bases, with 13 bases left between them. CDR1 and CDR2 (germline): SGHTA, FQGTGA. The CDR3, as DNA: TGTGCCAGCAGCTCCGGGTCCGTCGGAGAGACCCAGTACTTC. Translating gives CASSSGSVGETQYF. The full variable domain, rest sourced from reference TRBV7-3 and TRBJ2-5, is GAGVSQTPSNKVTEKGKYVELRCDPISGHTALYWYRQSLGQGPEFLIYFQGTGAADDSGLPNDRFFAVRPEGSVSTLKIQRTERGDSAVYLCASSSGSVGETQYFGPGTRLLVL.

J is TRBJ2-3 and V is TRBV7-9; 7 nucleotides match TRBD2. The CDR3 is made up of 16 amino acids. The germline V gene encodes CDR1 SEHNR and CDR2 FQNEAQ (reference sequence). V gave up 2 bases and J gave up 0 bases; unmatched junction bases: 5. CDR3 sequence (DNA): TGTGCCAGCAGCTTATATGGGGGAGGGAGCACAGATACGCAGTATTTT. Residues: CASSLYGGGSTDTQYF.

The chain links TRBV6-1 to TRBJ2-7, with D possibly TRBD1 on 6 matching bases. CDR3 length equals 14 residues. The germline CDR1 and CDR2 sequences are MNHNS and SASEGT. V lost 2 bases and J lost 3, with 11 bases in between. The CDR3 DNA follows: TGTGCCAGCAGTGAACAGGGCAGGGGCTACGAGCAGTACTTC. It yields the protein CASSEQGRGYEQYF.

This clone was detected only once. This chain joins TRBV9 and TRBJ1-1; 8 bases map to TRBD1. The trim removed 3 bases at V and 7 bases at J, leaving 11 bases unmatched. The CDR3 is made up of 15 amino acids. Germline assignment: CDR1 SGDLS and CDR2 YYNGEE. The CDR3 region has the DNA TGTGCCAGCAGCGCCGCAGGGGGCTCCCCTCTTGAAGCTTTCTTT. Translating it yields CASSAAGGSPLEAFF. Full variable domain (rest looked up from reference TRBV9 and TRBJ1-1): DSGVTQTPKHLITATGQRVTLRCSPRSGDLSVYWYQQSLDQGLQFLIQYYNGEERAKGNILERFSAQQFPDLHSELNLSSLELGDSALYFCASSAAGGSPLEAFFGQGTRLTVV.

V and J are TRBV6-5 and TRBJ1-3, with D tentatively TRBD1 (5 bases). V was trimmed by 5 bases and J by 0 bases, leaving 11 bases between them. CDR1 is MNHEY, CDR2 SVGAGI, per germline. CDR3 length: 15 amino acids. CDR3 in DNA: TGTGCCAGCAGTCCAACGACAGACTCTGGAAACACCATATATTTT. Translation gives CASSPTTDSGNTIYF.

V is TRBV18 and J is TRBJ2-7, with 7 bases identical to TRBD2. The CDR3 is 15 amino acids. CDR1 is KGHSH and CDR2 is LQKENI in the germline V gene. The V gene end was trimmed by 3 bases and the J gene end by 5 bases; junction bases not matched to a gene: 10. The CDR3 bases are TGTGCCAGCTCACCCTCTCTGGGGAGGGCCCACGAGCAGTACTTC. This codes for CASSPSLGRAHEQYF.

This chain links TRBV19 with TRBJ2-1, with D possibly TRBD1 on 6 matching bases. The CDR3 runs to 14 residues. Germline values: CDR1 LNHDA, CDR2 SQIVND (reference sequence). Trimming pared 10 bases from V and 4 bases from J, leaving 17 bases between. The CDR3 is CATHRRGGYNEQFF. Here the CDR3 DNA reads TGTGCCACCCACCGCAGGGGTGGATACAATGAGCAGTTCTTC. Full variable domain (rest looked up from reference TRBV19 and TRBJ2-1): DGGITQSPKYLFRKEGQNVTLSCEQNLNHDAMYWYRQDPGQGLRLIYYSQIVNDFQKGDIAEGYSVSREKKESFPLTVTSAQKNPTAFYLCATHRRGGYNEQFFGPGTRLTVL.

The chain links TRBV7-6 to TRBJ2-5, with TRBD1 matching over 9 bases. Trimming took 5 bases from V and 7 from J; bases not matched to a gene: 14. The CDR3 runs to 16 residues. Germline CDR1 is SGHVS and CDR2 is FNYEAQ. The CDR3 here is CASSPRRDRVTGTQYF. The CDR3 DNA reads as TGTGCCAGCAGCCCACGGCGGGACAGGGTTACGGGGACCCAGTACTTC.

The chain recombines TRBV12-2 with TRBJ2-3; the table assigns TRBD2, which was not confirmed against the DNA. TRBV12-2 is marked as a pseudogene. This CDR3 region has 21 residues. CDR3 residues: CASRFRDGGLAGGGGTDTQYF. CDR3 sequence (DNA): TGTGCAAGTCGCTTTAGGGATGGGGGACTAGCGGGAGGCGGGGGCACAGATACGCAGTATTTT.

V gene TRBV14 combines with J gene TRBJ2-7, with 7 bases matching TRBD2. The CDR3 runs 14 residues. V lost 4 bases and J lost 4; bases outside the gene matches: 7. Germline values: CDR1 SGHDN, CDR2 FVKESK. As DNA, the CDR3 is TGTGCCAGCAGCCGCCCGGGAGGAGTATACGAGCAGTACTTC. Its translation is CASSRPGGVYEQYF.

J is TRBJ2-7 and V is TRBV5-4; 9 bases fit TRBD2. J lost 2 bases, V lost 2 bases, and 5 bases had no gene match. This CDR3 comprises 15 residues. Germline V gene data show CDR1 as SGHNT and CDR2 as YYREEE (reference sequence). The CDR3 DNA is TGTGCCAGCAGCTTATGGGCGGGAGGGACCTACGAGCAGTACTTC. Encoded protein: CASSLWAGGTYEQYF.

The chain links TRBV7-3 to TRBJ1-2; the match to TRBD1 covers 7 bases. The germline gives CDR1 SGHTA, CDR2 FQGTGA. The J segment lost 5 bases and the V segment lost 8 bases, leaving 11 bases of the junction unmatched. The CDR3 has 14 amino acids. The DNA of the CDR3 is TGTGCCAGCGGACTGGACAGGAGCCCTTATGGCTACACCTTC. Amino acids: CASGLDRSPYGYTF.

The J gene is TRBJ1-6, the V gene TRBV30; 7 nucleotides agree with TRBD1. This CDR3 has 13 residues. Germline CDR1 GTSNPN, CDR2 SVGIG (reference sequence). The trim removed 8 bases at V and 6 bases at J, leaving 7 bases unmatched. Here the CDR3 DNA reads TGTGCCCACGGGGCAGGGGGTAATTCACCCCTCCACTTT. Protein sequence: CAHGAGGNSPLHF.

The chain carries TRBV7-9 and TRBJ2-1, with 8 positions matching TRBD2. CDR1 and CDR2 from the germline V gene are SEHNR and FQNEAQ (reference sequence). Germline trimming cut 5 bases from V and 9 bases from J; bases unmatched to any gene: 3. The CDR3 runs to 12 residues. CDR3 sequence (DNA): TGTGCCAGCAGCCGTAGCGGGGTTGAGCAGTTCTTC. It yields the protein CASSRSGVEQFF.